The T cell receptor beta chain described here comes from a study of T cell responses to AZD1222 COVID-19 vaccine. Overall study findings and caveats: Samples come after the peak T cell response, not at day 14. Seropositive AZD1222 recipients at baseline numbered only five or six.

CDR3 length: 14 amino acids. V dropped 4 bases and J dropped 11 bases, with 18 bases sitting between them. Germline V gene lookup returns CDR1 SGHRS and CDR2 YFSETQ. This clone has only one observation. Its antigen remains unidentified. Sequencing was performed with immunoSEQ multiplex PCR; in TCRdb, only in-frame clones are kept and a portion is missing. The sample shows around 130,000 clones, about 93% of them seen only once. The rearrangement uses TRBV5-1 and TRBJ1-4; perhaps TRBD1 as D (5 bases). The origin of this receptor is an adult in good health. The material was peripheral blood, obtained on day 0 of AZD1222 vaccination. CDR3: CASSTDGNEGKLFF. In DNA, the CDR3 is TGCGCCAGCAGCACGGACGGCAATGAGGGGAAACTGTTTTTT.